This TCR beta chain was recovered during a study of OX40 agonist ivuxolimab in advanced cancers. For the wider study: Ivuxolimab, which targeted the costimulatory receptor OX40 (CD134), was an agonistic, fully human IgG2 monoclonal antibody. Intravenous ivuxolimab was administered to patients every 2 weeks at six dose levels: 0.01, 0.1, 0.3, 1.5, 3 and 10 mg/kg. Of the roughly 50 dose-escalation patients, hepatocellular carcinoma was present in about 20, melanoma in approximately 15, renal cell carcinoma in 9 and head and neck cancer in 9. In the dose-escalation cohort, 82.7% of patients were male, and the mean age was approximately 60 years, with a range of roughly 20 to 80. Patients were allowed to have had prior anti-PD-1, anti-PD-L1 or anti-CTLA-4 therapy, and approximately 41% of the dose-escalation patients had previously received checkpoint inhibitors. Partial responses occurred in three dose-escalation patients, of whom one had hepatocellular carcinoma and two had cutaneous melanoma. Peripheral TCRbeta sequencing aimed to test whether ivuxolimab altered TCR sequence diversity and caused clonal T-cell expansion. The paper covers the monotherapy dose-escalation part of the phase I ivuxolimab trial, which included N of about 50 patients.

CDR1 PRHDT and CDR2 FYEKMQ were looked up in the germline V gene (reference sequence). Trimming accounts for 4 bases at V and 9 bases at J, while the number of junction bases matched to no gene is 12. CDR3 length: 16 amino acids, cysteine to phenylalanine. Only CDR3 DNA is held: 48 bases, read in frame from base 1. Notes on this clone: No cognate antigen has been identified for it. No much larger clonotype is one base removed from it; base qualities were not supplied.

For sequencing of the TCRbeta CDR3 region, genomic DNA was extracted from the sorted cells. The immunoSEQ Assay was used for sequencing of TCRbeta CDR3 regions. In its TCRdb copy, this immuneACCESS table keeps in-frame sequences only and misses some clones. Where compared with another copy, unresolved V genes explain less than half of these, and the others have no known cause. In all, the sample holds some 95,000 clones, and about nine tenths of those were seen once. The ten largest make up 0.8% to 1% of the sample. The trial excluded patients who had a history of autoimmune disease or were on systemic immunosuppression. Peripheral blood for TCR sequencing was collected from all dose cohorts at baseline, on cycle 4 day 1, and on cycle 7 day 1. The samples were drawn from a first-in-human, open-label, multicenter phase I dose-escalation trial of ivuxolimab. Adults with locally advanced or metastatic head and neck squamous cell, hepatocellular, melanoma or renal cell carcinoma were enrolled in the trial. Before TCR sequencing, CD4+ T cells and CD8+ T cells were sorted from peripheral blood as separate populations.

Study-wide conclusions, independent of this receptor: After ivuxolimab, CD8+ T cells had more expanded clones than CD4+ T cells on average. Clonal expansion of both CD4+ and CD8+ blood T cells was observed from baseline to week 6 at doses 0.1 to 3.0 mg/kg. Low levels of normalized T-cell clonal expansion were also seen in some nonresponding patients. In the 0.1-3.0 mg/kg groups, partial responders were among the patients with the lowest normalized peripheral clonal expansion, particularly in CD8+ T cells. The antigen specificity of the clonally expanded peripheral T cells was not determined.

The chain links TRBV13 with TRBJ2-1, with 10 bases matching TRBD2. The sequence came from an adult with an advanced solid tumor such as melanoma, head and neck, liver or kidney cancer. Sequencing used CD4+ or CD8+ T cells sorted from blood, obtained in a trial of the OX40 agonist ivuxolimab. The nucleotide sequence reads TGTGCCAGCAGCTCATTTAGCGGGAGGCATGGCCCTGAGCAGTTCTTC. This yields the protein CASSSFSGRHGPEQFF.